This TCR beta chain is drawn from a study of regulatory T cells in long-lasting Graves disease. Building the TCR beta libraries relied on iRepertoire HTBI primers, and CDR3 regions underwent Arm-PCR. MiXCR was run by TCRdb on the multiplex PCR reads, yielding one entry per CDR3 protein. The sample has around 320,000 distinct CDR3 sequences, approximately 16% seen once; the top ten hold roughly 30%. V was trimmed by 2 bases and J by 1 base, leaving 8 bases between them. Germline CDR1 reads MNHEY; CDR2 reads SVGAGI. This CDR3 has 14 amino acids. Time point specified: newly diagnosed GD, antithyroid drugs for less than 3 months. RNA extracted from PBMCs served as the sequencing template. Those enrolled as patients came out of an endocrinology department in Xi'an, China. The data were also submitted as part of a second study, on T cells in Graves' hyperthyroidism and ophthalmopathy.

V gene TRBV6-5 combines with J gene TRBJ1-2, with D possibly matching TRBD1 (5 bases). The TCR sequence derives from a man aged 40-49 years with Graves disease. The sample consisted of peripheral blood mononuclear cells (PBMCs), taken at new diagnosis, from a patient treated with antithyroid drugs. The DNA of the CDR3 is TGTGCCAGCAGTTACGGCAGGGATAACTATGGCTACACCTTC. Its protein is CASSYGRDNYGYTF.